Listed here are 25 T cell receptor beta chains from one sample, sequenced in a study of identical twins. TCRdb re-derived calls from the 5' RACE reads in MiXCR, one entry per CDR3 protein. The repertoire holds around 480,000 distinct CDR3 sequences, with around an eighth as singletons. These records were also assigned to another study, of yellow fever vaccine responses in identical twins.

The specimen was CD4+ T cells sorted from blood. The receptors come from a woman between 18 and 29 years old in good health.

The genes are TRBV6-2 or TRBV6-3 and TRBJ1-1; no reliable D call. The CDR3 is made up of 17 amino acids. Trimming pared 7 bases from V and 0 bases from J, leaving 21 bases between. Germline V gene sequence: CDR1 MNHEY, CDR2 SVGEGT. CDR3: CASTQMFSGNMNTEAFF. The CDR3 region has the DNA TGTGCCAGCACTCAGATGTTTTCGGGAAACATGAACACTGAAGCTTTCTTT.

Many counts were recorded for this clonotype. The chain combines TRBV10-3 with TRBJ2-2; D is ambiguous. Germline values: CDR1 ENHRY, CDR2 SYGVKD. The CDR3 is 14 amino acids. Trimming shortened V by 2 bases and J by 3 bases, and 7 bases separated the two germline ends. CDR3 DNA: TGTGCCATCAGTGAGAATATGGACACCGGGGAGCTGTTTTTT. This encodes CAISENMDTGELFF.

This rearrangement joins TRBV19 to TRBJ2-2, with 9 bases lining up with TRBD1. Germline V CDR1 and CDR2: LNHDA, SQIVND (reference sequence). CDR3 length: 16 amino acids. V dropped 5 bases and J dropped 6; count of bases not matched to a gene: 10. This CDR3 is CASSHPGQGVAGELFF. The CDR3 nucleotides are TGTGCCAGTAGTCACCCGGGACAGGGAGTGGCCGGGGAGCTGTTTTTT.

The sample holds a few counts of this clonotype. The chain couples TRBV4-2 to TRBJ2-3, with 8 nucleotides matching TRBD2. J was trimmed by 4 bases and V by 0 bases; bases with no gene match: 9. The CDR3 totals 17 residues. Germline loops: CDR1 LGHNA, CDR2 YNFKEQ. The CDR3 region has the DNA TGTGCCAGCAGCCAAGAACCTCTAGCGGGTGCGCCAGATACGCAGTATTTT. It encodes CASSQEPLAGAPDTQYF.

The rearrangement joins TRBV12-3 or TRBV12-4 to TRBJ1-2, with TRBD1 identical over 7 bases. This CDR3 spans 12 amino acids. Germline trimming cut 9 bases from V and 6 bases from J; bases unmatched to any gene: 7. In DNA, the CDR3 is TGTGCCAGTTCACAGGGGATAAATGGCTACACCTTC. Residues: CASSQGINGYTF.

The genes are TRBV5-1 and TRBJ2-1, with TRBD2 identical over 10 bases. The CDR3 extends over 19 amino acids. V lost 3 bases and J lost 4; bases outside the gene matches: 16. The germline CDR1 and CDR2 sequences are SGHRS and YFSETQ. CDR3 protein: CASSYGQPTSGDSYNEQFF. The CDR3 nucleotides are TGCGCCAGCAGCTATGGACAGCCTACTAGCGGGGATTCATACAATGAGCAGTTCTTC.

The chain employs TRBV7-9 and TRBJ1-2; tentative D call: TRBD1 (5 bases). Germline lookup yields CDR1 SEHNR and CDR2 FQNEAQ (reference sequence). Deletions cut 5 bases from V and 8 bases from J, with 12 bases between. The CDR3 length is 12 residues. The CDR3 region has the DNA TGTGCCAGCAGCCAATCAGGGAAGGGCTACACCTTC. Protein: CASSQSGKGYTF.

This clonotype was seen only a few times. The rearrangement uses TRBV3-1 and TRBJ2-3; D is possibly TRBD1 (5 bases). V was clipped by 4 bases and J by 0 bases, with 11 bases between them. Germline values: CDR1 LGHDT, CDR2 YNNKEL (reference sequence). The CDR3 spans 15 residues. The chain's CDR3 is CASSPWTKSTDTQYF. Here the CDR3 DNA reads TGTGCCAGCAGCCCATGGACAAAGAGCACAGATACGCAGTATTTT.

This clonotype has only a few counts. For the CDR3, the DNA is TGTGCCAGCAGCCTGTCAGGGCATGCCTACGAGCAGTACTTC. Its protein product is CASSLSGHAYEQYF. The rearrangement links TRBV3-1 to TRBJ2-7; possible D gene TRBD1, 5 bases. Trimming left V 4 bases short and J 2 bases short, with 12 bases between. The CDR3 has 14 amino acids. Germline V lookup: CDR1 LGHDT, CDR2 YNNKEL (reference sequence).

This clonotype was seen more than once but under ten times. The rearrangement joins TRBV6-2 or TRBV6-3 to TRBJ2-7, with 7 bases fitting TRBD1. The length of the CDR3 is 13 residues. The germline V gene encodes CDR1 MNHEY and CDR2 SVGEGT. Germline trimming cut 8 bases from V and 3 bases from J; bases unmatched to any gene: 7. For the CDR3, the DNA is TGTGCCAGCGGGAAGGGACAGCTCTACGAGCAGTACTTC. Translation gives CASGKGQLYEQYF.

The gene calls are TRBV11-2 and TRBJ2-7; possible D gene TRBD1, 5 bases. Germline V gene sequence: CDR1 SGHAT, CDR2 FQNNGV. The CDR3 covers 13 residues. V was shortened by 10 bases and J by 3 bases, with 16 bases between the two germline ends. CDR3 nucleotides: TGTGCCACCCATCAGGGAATCCTCTACGAGCAGTACTTC. This encodes CATHQGILYEQYF.

V usage is TRBV6-1 and J usage is TRBJ1-2; TRBD1 agrees at 8 bases. Per germline, CDR1 MNHNS and CDR2 SASEGT. V lost 6 bases to trimming and J lost 8 bases; unmatched junction nucleotides: 8. This CDR3 spans 13 amino acids. CDR3 amino acids: CASRDRVLEGYTF. The CDR3 DNA is TGTGCCAGCAGGGACAGGGTTCTTGAAGGCTACACCTTC.

CDR3 in amino acids: CASEISGRAYEQYF. CDR3 DNA sequence: TGTGCCAGCGAGATAAGCGGGAGGGCGTACGAGCAGTACTTC. V gene TRBV3-1 combines with J gene TRBJ2-7; 10 positions agree with TRBD2. J gave up 4 bases and V 8 bases, and 8 bases lay outside the gene matches. The CDR3 consists of 14 residues. Germline V CDR1 and CDR2: LGHDT, YNNKEL (reference sequence).

This sequence joins TRBV12-3 or TRBV12-4 and TRBJ2-1; D may be TRBD2 (6 bases). Trimming took 5 bases from V and 8 from J, leaving 19 bases between them. The CDR3 spans 15 residues. As DNA, the CDR3 is TGTGCCAGCAGTCAGACTAGAAAATTTTCCGATGAGCAGTTCTTC. It is translated as CASSQTRKFSDEQFF.

This clonotype turned up a few times. The chain is built from TRBV10-1 and TRBJ2-3, with a weak D call TRBD1 (6 bases). Trimming cost V 0 bases and J 0 bases, with 7 bases left between them. The CDR3 is 15 residues long. Germline-derived CDR1 and CDR2 are WNHNN and SYGVQD (reference sequence). The CDR3, as DNA: TGCGCCAGCAGTGAGTCGAGGGGGAGCACAGATACGCAGTATTTT. Protein product: CASSESRGSTDTQYF.

This clonotype has at least ten counts. This rearrangement joins TRBV10-3 to TRBJ2-5; 15 positions match TRBD2. CDR3 size: 16 residues. Germline V gene lookup returns CDR1 ENHRY and CDR2 SYGVKD. J lost 11 bases, V lost 3 bases, and 10 bases had no gene match. CDR3 sequence (DNA): TGTGCCATCAGTGACCCTAAGGGACTAGCGGGGGGAGAACAGTACTTC. This gives the protein CAISDPKGLAGGEQYF.

This clonotype showed up just a few times. The chain couples TRBV5-6 to TRBJ2-7, with D possibly being TRBD1 (5 bases). V was trimmed by 0 bases and J by 0 bases, leaving 13 bases between them. The CDR3 consists of 16 residues. Germline V gives CDR1 SGHDT, CDR2 YYEEEE. The CDR3 reads CASSLGARGVSYEQYF. CDR3 bases: TGTGCCAGCAGCTTGGGAGCTAGGGGCGTCTCCTACGAGCAGTACTTC.

The V gene is TRBV4-1, the J gene TRBJ2-5, with a tentative D call TRBD1 (5 bases). Deletions cut 1 base from V and 3 bases from J, with 9 bases between. The CDR3 spans 14 residues. CDR1 is MGHRA, CDR2 YSYEKL, per germline. Written as DNA, the CDR3 is TGCGCCAGCAGCCAAGTTGGGGCAGAAGAGACCCAGTACTTC. It codes for CASSQVGAEETQYF.

The CDR3 nucleotides are TGCAGTGCTAGGTTAGCGGGAGTTAGGACGGATACGCAGTATTTT. It yields the protein CSARLAGVRTDTQYF. The V call is TRBV20-1, the J call TRBJ2-3; 9 bases align to TRBD2. The V gene's germline CDR1 is DFQATT and CDR2 SNEGSKA (reference sequence). J gave up 6 bases and V 3 bases, and 10 bases lay outside the gene matches. The CDR3 runs to 15 residues.

V is TRBV29-1 and J is TRBJ2-5; 8 nucleotides line up with TRBD2. The ends lost 6 bases at V and 4 bases at J; junction bases unmatched: 4. CDR3 length equals 12 residues. Germline V gene lookup returns CDR1 SQVTM and CDR2 ANQGSEA. The CDR3 DNA is TGCAGCGTACTAGCGGCCGGAGAGACCCAGTACTTC. As protein: CSVLAAGETQYF. The whole variable domain, filled in from reference TRBV29-1 and TRBJ2-5, reads SAVISQKPSRDICQRGTSLTIQCQVDSQVTMMFWYRQQPGQSLTLIATANQGSEATYESGFVIDKFPISRPNLTFSTLTVSNMSPEDSSIYLCSVLAAGETQYFGPGTRLLVL.

This clonotype was observed at least ten times. The chain links TRBV7-9 to TRBJ1-3; 8 bases fit TRBD1. V trimming: 5 bases; J trimming: 1 base; junction bases outside the gene matches: 4. CDR1 is SEHNR, CDR2 FQNEAQ, per germline (reference sequence). The CDR3 totals 15 residues. CDR3 sequence reads: CASSPDRVSGNTIYF. DNA for the CDR3: TGTGCCAGCAGCCCGGACAGGGTATCTGGAAACACCATATATTTT. The variable domain in full, with the rest retrieved from reference TRBV7-9 and TRBJ1-3, is DTGVSQNPRHKITKRGQNVTFRCDPISEHNRLYWYRQTLGQGPEFLTYFQNEAQLEKSRLLSDRFSAERPKGSFSTLEIQRTEQGDSAMYLCASSPDRVSGNTIYFGEGSWLTVV.

This chain joins TRBV5-5 and TRBJ2-7; D call uncertain. The germline CDR1 and CDR2 sequences are SGHKS and YYEKEE (reference sequence). V gave up 1 base and J gave up 6 bases, with 11 bases separating them. The CDR3 runs to 13 residues. CDR3 sequence (DNA): TGTGCCAGCAGCTTGAGCTCTGCCCTCGAGCAGTACTTC. It yields the protein CASSLSSALEQYF. The full variable domain, rest sourced from reference TRBV5-5 and TRBJ2-7, is DAGVTQSPTHLIKTRGQQVTLRCSPISGHKSVSWYQQVLGQGPQFIFQYYEKEERGRGNFPDRFSARQFPNYSSELNVNALLLGDSALYLCASSLSSALEQYFGPGTRLTVT.

V and J are TRBV7-2 and TRBJ2-2; D is perhaps TRBD2 (5 bases). The V gene lost 4 bases and the J gene lost 3 bases, with 15 bases spanning the gap. This CDR3 has 16 residues. The germline V gene has CDR1 SGHTA and CDR2 FQGNSA. The CDR3 spells CASSSRGSTDTGELFF. The CDR3 region has the DNA TGTGCCAGCAGCTCCCGGGGTTCGACCGACACCGGGGAGCTGTTTTTT.

The chain employs TRBV6-2 or TRBV6-3 and TRBJ2-7; 10 bases line up with TRBD2. With V trimmed by 4 bases and J by 3 bases, 6 bases remained unmatched. CDR3 length equals 15 residues. The germline CDR1 and CDR2 sequences are MNHEY and SVGEGT. The CDR3 loop is CASSWERGGDYEQYF. Here the CDR3 DNA reads TGTGCCAGCAGTTGGGAGCGGGGGGGAGACTACGAGCAGTACTTC.

This clonotype was found a few times. V usage is TRBV20-1 and J usage is TRBJ1-3; D gene uncertain. The CDR3 is 15 amino acids. Trimming left V 1 base short and J 0 bases short, with 10 bases between. Germline V gene data show CDR1 as DFQATT and CDR2 as SNEGSKA (reference sequence). CDR3 bases: TGCAGTGCTAGAGGGCTGGGTATCTCTGGAAACACCATATATTTT. Protein: CSARGLGISGNTIYF.